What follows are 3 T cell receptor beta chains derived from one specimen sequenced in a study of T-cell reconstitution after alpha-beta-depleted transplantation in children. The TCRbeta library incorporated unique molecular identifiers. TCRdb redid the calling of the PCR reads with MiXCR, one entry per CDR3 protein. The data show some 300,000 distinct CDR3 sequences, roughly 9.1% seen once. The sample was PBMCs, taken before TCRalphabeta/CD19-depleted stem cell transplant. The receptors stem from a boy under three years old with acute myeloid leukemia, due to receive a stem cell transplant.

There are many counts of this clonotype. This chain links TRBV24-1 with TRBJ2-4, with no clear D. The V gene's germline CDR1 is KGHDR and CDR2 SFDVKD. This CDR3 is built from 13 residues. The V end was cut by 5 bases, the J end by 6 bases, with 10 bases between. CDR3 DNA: TGTGCCACCAGTGGGCCGACGGGAAACATTCAGTACTTC. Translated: CATSGPTGNIQYF.

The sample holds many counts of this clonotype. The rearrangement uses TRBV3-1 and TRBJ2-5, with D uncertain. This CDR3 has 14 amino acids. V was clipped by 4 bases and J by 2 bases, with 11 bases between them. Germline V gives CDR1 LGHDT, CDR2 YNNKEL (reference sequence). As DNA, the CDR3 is TGTGCCAGCAGCCTCGGTATAGGGCAAGAGACCCAGTACTTC. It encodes CASSLGIGQETQYF.

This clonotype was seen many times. The CDR3 here is CASSSSLGAQASYEQYF. CDR3 in DNA: TGTGCCAGCAGTTCTTCTCTTGGGGCACAGGCCTCCTACGAGCAGTACTTC. V and J are TRBV28 and TRBJ2-7; possible D gene TRBD1, 5 bases. Trimming pared 4 bases from V and 0 bases from J, leaving 19 bases between. The CDR3 contains 17 residues. The V gene's germline CDR1 is MDHEN and CDR2 SYDVKM.